This TCR beta chain was obtained from a study of early T cells in non-severe SARS-CoV-2 infection. Study-wide background: Sequencing was performed on bulk RNA from unsorted whole blood, leaving chains unpaired. Findings of the study overall: VDJdb matching favored anti-spike CD8 responses, missing private and CD4 specificities.

TCRdb itself ran the 5' RACE reads through MiXCR, one entry per CDR3 protein. Of about 92,000 distinct CDR3 sequences in the sample, roughly an eighth were seen once. A note on this clonotype: Its antigen is not identified.

Germline V gene sequence: CDR1 SNHLY, CDR2 FYNNEI. The CDR3 is 14 amino acids. V lost 8 bases, J lost 9 bases, and 11 bases stayed unmatched. The sequence derives from an adult who was a healthcare worker with PCR-confirmed SARS-CoV-2 infection or an uninfected control (not recorded which). The sequenced material came from whole blood. The chain couples TRBV2 to TRBJ2-1; 9 bases line up with TRBD2. The CDR3 here is CASSASGAVGEQFF. The DNA of the CDR3 is TGTGCCAGCTCCGCTAGCGGGGCCGTCGGTGAGCAGTTCTTC.